This T cell receptor beta chain was identified during a study of shared clonotypes between healthy human individuals. In the study overall: For every donor, three CD4 naive, three CD4 memory, two CD8 naive and one CD8 memory plates were used. Findings and caveats of the study: Only blood samples were collected, and tissue repertoires likely differ. Represented genetic and exposure-history diversity was restricted by having few donors.

Sequencing was at deep level. Assay used: immunoSEQ multiplex PCR; TCRdb lists only in-frame clones, some missing. The repertoire consists of 95,000 to 120,000 clones, with around 66% occurring once and the leading ten covering 20% to 25%. This clone was detected ten times or more. Its antigen is currently unknown. In germline, CDR1 is MRHNA, CDR2 SNTAGT. Trimming at V came to 6 bases and at J to 3 bases, leaving 7 bases not matched to a gene. There are 15 residues in the CDR3. Input material: memory CD8+ T cells sorted from blood. Subset noted: CD45RO+ cells pooled with CCR7-negative TemRA cells. The receptor was isolated from a woman aged 25-40 years in good health. The chain employs TRBV6-4 and TRBJ2-3; 9 bases fit TRBD2. CDR3 bases: TGTGCCAGCAGCGAGGCTAGCGGGGAAACAGATACGCAGTATTTT. Translated: CASSEASGETDTQYF.